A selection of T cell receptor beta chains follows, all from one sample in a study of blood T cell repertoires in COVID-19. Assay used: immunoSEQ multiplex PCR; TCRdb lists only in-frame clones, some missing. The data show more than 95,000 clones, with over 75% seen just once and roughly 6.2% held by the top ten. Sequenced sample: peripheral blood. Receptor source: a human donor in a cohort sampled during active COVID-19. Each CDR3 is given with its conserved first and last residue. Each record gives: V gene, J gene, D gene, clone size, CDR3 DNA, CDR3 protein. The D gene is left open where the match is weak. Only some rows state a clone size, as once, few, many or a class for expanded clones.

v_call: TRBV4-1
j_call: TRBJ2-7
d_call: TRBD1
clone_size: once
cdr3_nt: TGCGCCAGCAGTATAGGGACAGTGAGCTCCTACGAGCAGTACTTC
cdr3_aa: CASSIGTVSSYEQYF

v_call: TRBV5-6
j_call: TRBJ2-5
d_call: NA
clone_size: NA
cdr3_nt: TGTGCCAGCAGCCTTCCGCAGGGAGAGACCCAGTACTTC
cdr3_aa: CASSLPQGETQYF

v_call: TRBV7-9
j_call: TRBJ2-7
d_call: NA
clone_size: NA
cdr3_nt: TGTGCCAGCAGCTTAGAGCCCGGTTACGAGCAGTACTTC
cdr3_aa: CASSLEPGYEQYF

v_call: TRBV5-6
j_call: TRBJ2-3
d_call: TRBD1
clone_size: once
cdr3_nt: TGTGCCAGCAGCCCGAAAGGAGGACAGGGTTTAACAGATACGCAGTATTTT
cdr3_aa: CASSPKGGQGLTDTQYF

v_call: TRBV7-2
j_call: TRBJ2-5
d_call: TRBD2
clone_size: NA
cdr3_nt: TGTGCCAGCAGCCGGGGGACTAGCGGGAGTGAATGGGAGACCCAGTACTTC
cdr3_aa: CASSRGTSGSEWETQYF

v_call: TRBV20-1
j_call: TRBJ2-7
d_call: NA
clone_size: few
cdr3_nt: TGCAGTGCTAGAGTACAGGGTAAGCAGTACTTC
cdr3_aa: CSARVQGKQYF

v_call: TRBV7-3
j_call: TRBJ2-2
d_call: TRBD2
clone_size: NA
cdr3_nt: TGTGCCAGCAGCTTAGGGACTAGCCACACCGGGGAGCTGTTTTTT
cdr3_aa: CASSLGTSHTGELFF

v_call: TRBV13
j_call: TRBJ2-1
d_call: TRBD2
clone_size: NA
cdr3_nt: TGTGCCAGCAGCACCCGTCCGGCGGGAGGCGTGAATGAGCAGTTCTTC
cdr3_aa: CASSTRPAGGVNEQFF

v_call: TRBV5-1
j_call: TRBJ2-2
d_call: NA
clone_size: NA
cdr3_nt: TGCGCCAGCAGCTTGGGTCGGGGAGGAACGAACACCGGGGAGCTGTTTTTT
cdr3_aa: CASSLGRGGTNTGELFF

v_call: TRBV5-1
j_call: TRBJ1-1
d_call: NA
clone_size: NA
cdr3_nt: TGCGCCAGCAGCCTAGTATCTGGAAACCCTATGGCTTTCTTT
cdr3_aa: CASSLVSGNPMAFF

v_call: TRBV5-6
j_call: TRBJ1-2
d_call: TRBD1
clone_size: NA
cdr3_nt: TGTGCCAGCAGCTTGGGTTCGGGGACAGGGGGTTCTGGCTACACCTTC
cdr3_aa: CASSLGSGTGGSGYTF

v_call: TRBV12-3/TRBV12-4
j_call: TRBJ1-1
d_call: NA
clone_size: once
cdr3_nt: TGTGCCAGCAGCCGTAACACTGAAGCTTTCTTT
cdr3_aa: CASSRNTEAFF

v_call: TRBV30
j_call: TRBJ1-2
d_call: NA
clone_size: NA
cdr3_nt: TGTGCGAGGACGACAGGTTTGGGTGGCTACACCTTC
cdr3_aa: CARTTGLGGYTF

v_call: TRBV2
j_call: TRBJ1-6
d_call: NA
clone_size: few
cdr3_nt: TGTGCCAGCAGTGAAGCCTCGAGGGGAGGTTCACCCCTCCACTTT
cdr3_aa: CASSEASRGGSPLHF

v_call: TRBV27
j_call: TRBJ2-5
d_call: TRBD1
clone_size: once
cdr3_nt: TGTGCCAGCAGTTTGCGGACAGGGGGCGCTTCCCAAGAGACCCAGTACTTC
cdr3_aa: CASSLRTGGASQETQYF

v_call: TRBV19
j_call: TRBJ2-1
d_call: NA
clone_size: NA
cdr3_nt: TGTGCCAGTACTGTTAGCGGAGGGACCTACAATGAGCAGTTCTTC
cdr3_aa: CASTVSGGTYNEQFF

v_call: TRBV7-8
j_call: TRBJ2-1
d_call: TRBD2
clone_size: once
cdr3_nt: TGTGCCAGCAGCTTAGTAGGGCGGGAGATCTATGAGCAGTTCTTC
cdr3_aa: CASSLVGREIYEQFF

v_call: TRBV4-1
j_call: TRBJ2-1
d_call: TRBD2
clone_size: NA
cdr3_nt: TGCGCCAGCAGCCAAGCCCTAGCGGCCCACTACAATGAGCAGTTCTTC
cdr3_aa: CASSQALAAHYNEQFF

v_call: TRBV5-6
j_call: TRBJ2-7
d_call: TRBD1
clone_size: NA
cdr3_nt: TGTGCCAGCAGCGTGACAGGGGGGAGCGACGAGCAGTACTTC
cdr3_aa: CASSVTGGSDEQYF

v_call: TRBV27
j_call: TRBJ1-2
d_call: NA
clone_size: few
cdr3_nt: TGTGCCAGCAAAGTAGAAGGGGGGGTGAACTATGGCTACACCTTC
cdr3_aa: CASKVEGGVNYGYTF

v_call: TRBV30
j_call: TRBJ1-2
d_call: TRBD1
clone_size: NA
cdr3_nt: TGTGCCTGGAGTGTACGTCGGACAGGCTATGGCTACACCTTC
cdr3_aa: CAWSVRRTGYGYTF

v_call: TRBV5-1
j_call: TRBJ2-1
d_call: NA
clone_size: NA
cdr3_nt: TGCGCCAGCAGCTTGGAGGGGTGGCAGGGGATGAATGAGCAGTTCTTC
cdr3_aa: CASSLEGWQGMNEQFF

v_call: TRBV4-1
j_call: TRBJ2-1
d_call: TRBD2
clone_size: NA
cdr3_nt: TGCGCCAGCGCTAGGACTAGCGGGGGGACTGCCTACAATGAGCAGTTCTTC
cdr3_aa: CASARTSGGTAYNEQFF

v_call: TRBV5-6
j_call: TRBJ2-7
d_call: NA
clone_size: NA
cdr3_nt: TGTGCCAGCAGCTTTAGGAGGGACTCCCGCTACGAGCAGTACTTC
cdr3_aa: CASSFRRDSRYEQYF

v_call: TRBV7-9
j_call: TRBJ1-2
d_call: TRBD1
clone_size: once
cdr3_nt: TGTGCCAGCACCACAGGGGCTAACTATGGCTACACCTTC
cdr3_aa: CASTTGANYGYTF

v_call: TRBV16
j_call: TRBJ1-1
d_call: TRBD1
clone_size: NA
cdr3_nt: TGTGCCAGCAGCCCGAGACAGGGGGCAAACACTGAAGCTTTCTTT
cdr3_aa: CASSPRQGANTEAFF

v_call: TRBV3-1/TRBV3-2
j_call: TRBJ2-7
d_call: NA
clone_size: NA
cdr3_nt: TGTGCCAGCAGCCTCCCGGAGGGATGGAAGCAGTACTTC
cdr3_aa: CASSLPEGWKQYF

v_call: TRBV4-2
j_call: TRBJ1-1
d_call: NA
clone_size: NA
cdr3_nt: TGTGCCAGCAGCCAGACGGGGGGCGGAACTGAAGCTTTCTTT
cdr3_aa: CASSQTGGGTEAFF

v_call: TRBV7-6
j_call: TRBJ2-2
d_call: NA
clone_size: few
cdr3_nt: TGTGCCAGCAGCCGCACGACTCTCGCCACCGGGGAGCTGTTTTTT
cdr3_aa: CASSRTTLATGELFF

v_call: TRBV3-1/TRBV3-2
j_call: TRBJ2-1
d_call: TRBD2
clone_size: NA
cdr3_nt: TGTGCCAGCAGCCAAGAATTACTAGCGGGAAGCAATGAGCAGTTCTTC
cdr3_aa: CASSQELLAGSNEQFF

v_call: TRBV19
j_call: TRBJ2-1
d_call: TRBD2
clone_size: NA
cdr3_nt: TGTGCCAGTAGATCCGGAGCGGGGGGGAAAAATGAGCAGTTCTTC
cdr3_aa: CASRSGAGGKNEQFF

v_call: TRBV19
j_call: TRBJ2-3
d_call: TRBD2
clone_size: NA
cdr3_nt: TGTGCCAGTAGCCCTGGGGCGGGAGAAACCACAGATACGCAGTATTTT
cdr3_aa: CASSPGAGETTDTQYF

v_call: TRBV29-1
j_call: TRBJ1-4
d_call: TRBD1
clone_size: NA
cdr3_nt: TGCAGCGTTGATTTCGGACAGGGTGCTGAAAAACTGTTTTTT
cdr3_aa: CSVDFGQGAEKLFF

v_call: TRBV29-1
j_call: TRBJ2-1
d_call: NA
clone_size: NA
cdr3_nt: TGCAGCGTTGATGAGTACAATGAGCAGTTCTTC
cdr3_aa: CSVDEYNEQFF

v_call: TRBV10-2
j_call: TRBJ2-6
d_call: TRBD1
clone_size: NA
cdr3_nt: TGCGCCAGCAGGGGACAGGGAAGCTCTGGGGCCAACGTCCTGACTTTC
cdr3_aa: CASRGQGSSGANVLTF